This T cell receptor beta chain appears in the sequencing data of a study of identical twins. General study results and limits: Sequences that were beta out-of-frame showed weaker excess twin sharing.

This clonotype was seen ten or more times. Its antigen is currently unknown. A universal primer binding site was introduced by template switching. The final cDNA contained unique molecular identifiers. MiXCR was run by TCRdb on the 5' RACE reads, yielding one entry per CDR3 protein. The sample lists hundreds of thousands of distinct CDR3 sequences; less than 9% were seen once. V was clipped by 3 bases and J by 2 bases; unmatched bases: 6. The CDR3 runs 16 residues. The data also belong to a second study, concerning yellow fever vaccine responses in identical twins. Per that paper: The authors reported partly convergent, partly personalized vaccine responses in identical twins.

The receptor was derived from a woman between 18 and 29 years old in good health. V is TRBV12-3 or TRBV12-4 and J is TRBJ2-3; TRBD2 matches at 9 bases. The sequenced material came from PBMCs. The CDR3, as DNA: TGTGCCAGCAGTTTTAGGCTAGCGGGAACCACAGATACGCAGTATTTT. Its translation is CASSFRLAGTTDTQYF.